This TCR beta chain originates from a study of T cells in narcolepsy. As for the study in general: Patients with NT1 or NT2 and healthy control donors were enrolled. Notes on the study in general: Autoreactive HCRT-specific and TRIB2-specific clonotypes were marked in same-patient CSF-versus-blood CD4+ comparisons. Some memory CD4+ repertoires had no autoreactive clone sequences. Blood of same and different patients, but not healthy controls, reportedly held recurring autoreactive clonotypes.

Germline V gene lookup returns CDR1 SGHVS and CDR2 FNYEAQ. The CDR3 sequence is 14 residues long. V lost 3 bases, J lost 0 bases, and 5 bases lay in between. Some clones are missing from TCRdb's copy, which holds only in-frame ones; the method was immunoSEQ multiplex PCR. Found here are over 25,000 clones, roughly 88% of them singletons; the top ten hold more than 0.95%. Concerning this clone: Its cognate antigen is unknown. The sample has other DNA sequences that encode this CDR3 too.

Sequences were obtained from CD45RA- memory CD4+ T cells from PBMCs. The rearrangement joins TRBV7-6 to TRBJ1-4; D is unclear. This clonotype was obtained from a human donor with narcolepsy. CDR3 residues: CASSLRATNEKLFF. As DNA, the CDR3 is TGTGCCAGCAGCTTGAGGGCAACTAATGAAAAACTGTTTTTT.